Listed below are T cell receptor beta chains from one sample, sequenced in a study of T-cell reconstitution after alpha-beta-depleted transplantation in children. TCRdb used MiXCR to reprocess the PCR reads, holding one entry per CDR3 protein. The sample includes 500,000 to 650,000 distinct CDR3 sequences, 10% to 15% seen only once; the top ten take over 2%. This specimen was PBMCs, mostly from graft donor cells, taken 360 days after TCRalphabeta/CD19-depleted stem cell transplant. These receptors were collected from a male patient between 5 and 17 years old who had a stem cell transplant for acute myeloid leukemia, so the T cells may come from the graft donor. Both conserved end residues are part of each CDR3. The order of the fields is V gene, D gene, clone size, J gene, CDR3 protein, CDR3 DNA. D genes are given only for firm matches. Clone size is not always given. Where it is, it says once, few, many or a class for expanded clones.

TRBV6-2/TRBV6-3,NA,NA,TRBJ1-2,CASSYSSLSYGYTF,TGTGCCAGCAGTTACTCCAGCCTCTCCTATGGCTACACCTTC
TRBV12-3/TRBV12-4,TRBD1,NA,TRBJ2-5,CASGETPDRGLQETQYF,TGTGCCAGCGGGGAGACCCCAGACAGGGGGCTCCAAGAGACCCAGTACTTC
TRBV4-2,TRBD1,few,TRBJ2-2,CASSQDFRQGDSGELFF,TGTGCCAGCAGCCAAGATTTTAGACAGGGGGACTCCGGGGAGCTGTTTTTT
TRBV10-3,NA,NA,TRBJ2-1,CAISEPYNEQFF,TGTGCCATCAGTGAGCCGTACAATGAGCAGTTCTTC
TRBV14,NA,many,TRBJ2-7,CASSQLDSYEQYF,TGTGCCAGCAGCCAACTCGATTCATACGAGCAGTACTTC
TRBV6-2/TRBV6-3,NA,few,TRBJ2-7,CASNIPGPPLYEQYF,TGTGCCAGCAATATACCGGGACCCCCGCTCTACGAGCAGTACTTC
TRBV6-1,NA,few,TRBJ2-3,CASTNGPHLGTDTQYF,TGTGCCAGCACCAACGGCCCCCACCTGGGGACAGATACGCAGTATTTT
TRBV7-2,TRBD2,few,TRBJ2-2,CASSQPLAGGHTGELFF,TGTGCCAGCAGCCAGCCGCTAGCGGGAGGGCACACCGGGGAGCTGTTTTTT
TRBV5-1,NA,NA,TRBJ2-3,CASSLDNRGDTQYF,TGCGCCAGCAGCCTGGACAATCGGGGAGATACGCAGTATTTT
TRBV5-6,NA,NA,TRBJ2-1,CASSLSMVSSYNEQFF,TGTGCCAGCAGCTTGTCGATGGTGAGCTCCTACAATGAGCAGTTCTTC
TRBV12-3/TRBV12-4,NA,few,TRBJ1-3,CASIPNRETGNTIYF,TGTGCCAGCATCCCGAACAGGGAGACTGGAAACACCATATATTTT
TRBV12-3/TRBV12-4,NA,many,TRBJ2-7,CASSLGVGRYEQYF,TGTGCCAGCAGTTTAGGGGTAGGGCGGTACGAGCAGTACTTC
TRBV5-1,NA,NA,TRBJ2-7,CARRQFYEQYF,TGCGCCAGGAGACAATTCTACGAGCAGTACTTC
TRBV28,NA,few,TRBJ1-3,CASSFTPFTTGNTIYF,TGTGCCAGCAGTTTTACTCCTTTTACGACTGGAAACACCATATATTTT
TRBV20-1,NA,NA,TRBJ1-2,CSARLTNYGYTF,TGCAGTGCTAGACTTACTAACTATGGCTACACCTTC
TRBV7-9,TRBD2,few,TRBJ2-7,CASDGLAGEQYF,TGTGCCAGCGATGGACTAGCGGGGGAGCAGTACTTC
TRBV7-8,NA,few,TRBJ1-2,CASSLAPRNYGYTF,TGTGCCAGCAGCTTAGCGCCCAGGAACTATGGCTACACCTTC
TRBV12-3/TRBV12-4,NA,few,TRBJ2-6,CASRPNGGGLDGANVLTF,TGTGCCAGCAGACCAAACGGAGGGGGTCTAGACGGGGCCAACGTCCTGACTTTC
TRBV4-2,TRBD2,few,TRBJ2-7,CASSPIGGEGLYEQYF,TGTGCCAGCAGCCCCATTGGGGGGGAGGGCCTATACGAGCAGTACTTC
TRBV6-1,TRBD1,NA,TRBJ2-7,CASTRTGTGGLYEQYF,TGTGCCAGCACACGGACGGGGACAGGGGGTTTGTACGAGCAGTACTTC
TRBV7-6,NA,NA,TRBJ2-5,CASSPRLVHQETQYF,TGTGCCAGCAGCCCCCGACTAGTTCACCAAGAGACCCAGTACTTC
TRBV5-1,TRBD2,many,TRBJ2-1,CASSSLGLAANYNEQFF,TGCGCCAGCAGCTCGCTGGGACTAGCGGCGAATTACAATGAGCAGTTCTTC
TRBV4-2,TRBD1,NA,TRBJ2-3,CASSQESLVGQGHTDTQYF,TGTGCCAGCAGCCAAGAGAGCTTGGTAGGACAGGGGCACACAGATACGCAGTATTTT
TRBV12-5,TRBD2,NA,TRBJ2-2,CASGLGGTSGATGELFF,TGTGCTAGTGGTTTGGGGGGGACTAGCGGAGCCACCGGGGAGCTGTTTTTT
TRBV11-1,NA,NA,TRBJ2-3,CASSFRSGIDTQYF,TGTGCCAGCAGCTTTCGTTCTGGGATCGATACGCAGTATTTT
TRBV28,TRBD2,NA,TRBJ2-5,CASSELGLAGEETQYF,TGTGCCAGCAGTGAATTGGGACTAGCGGGAGAAGAGACCCAGTACTTC
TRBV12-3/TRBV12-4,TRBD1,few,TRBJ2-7,CASTMDRGQGEQYF,TGTGCCAGCACAATGGACAGGGGGCAGGGCGAGCAGTACTTC
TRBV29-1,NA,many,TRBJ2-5,CSVDWGQETQYF,TGCAGCGTTGATTGGGGACAAGAGACCCAGTACTTC
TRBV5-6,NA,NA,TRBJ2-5,CASSLDRRELVETQYF,TGTGCCAGCAGCTTGGATCGTCGAGAACTGGTGGAGACCCAGTACTTC
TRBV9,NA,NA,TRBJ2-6,CASSLPVTNVLTF,TGTGCCAGCAGCCTTCCGGTGACCAACGTCCTGACTTTC
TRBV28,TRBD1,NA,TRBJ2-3,CASILTGQALDTQYF,TGTGCCAGCATCCTAACAGGACAGGCCTTGGATACGCAGTATTTT
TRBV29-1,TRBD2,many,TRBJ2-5,CSELGRAETQYF,TGCAGCGAGCTCGGGAGGGCGGAGACCCAGTACTTC
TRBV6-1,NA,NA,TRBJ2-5,CASRPGLLQETQYF,TGTGCCAGCAGACCCGGACTCCTTCAAGAGACCCAGTACTTC
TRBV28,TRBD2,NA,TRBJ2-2,CASRGGLAGNTGELFF,TGTGCCAGCAGGGGGGGACTAGCGGGGAACACCGGGGAGCTGTTTTTT
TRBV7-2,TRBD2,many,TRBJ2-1,CASSFFSGGWEQFF,TGTGCCAGCAGCTTTTTCTCGGGAGGTTGGGAGCAGTTCTTC
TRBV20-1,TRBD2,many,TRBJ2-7,CSAQREEYEQYF,TGCAGTGCCCAGCGGGAGGAATACGAGCAGTACTTC